A single sample is the source of the 28 T cell receptor beta chains below, sequenced in a study of blood T cell repertoires in COVID-19. TCRdb keeps only in-frame clones here, not all; method: immunoSEQ multiplex PCR. This table holds over 150,000 clones, around 83% found once. Sequencing was done on a sample of peripheral blood. Receptors originate from a woman aged 60-70 years with COVID-19, enrolled during active disease.

The V and J genes are TRBV3-1 (or the pseudogene TRBV3-2) and TRBJ2-3; D might be TRBD2 (6 bases). In germline, CDR1 is LGHDT, CDR2 YNNKEL (reference sequence). The CDR3 has 13 amino acids. The germline V and J ends were trimmed by 4 bases and 3 bases, with 8 bases remaining between them. The CDR3 spells CASSRDLTDTQYF. The CDR3 DNA reads TGTGCCAGCAGCCGGGACTTAACAGATACGCAGTATTTT.

The chain has TRBV18 and TRBJ2-5; D call uncertain. Germline V gene lookup returns CDR1 KGHSH and CDR2 LQKENI. Trimming stripped 2 bases from V and 4 bases from J, with 17 bases between. The CDR3 contains 16 residues. The DNA for the CDR3 is TGTGCCAGCTCACCATTGAAAACACCGAGAGGAGAGACCCAGTACTTC. It encodes CASSPLKTPRGETQYF.

This clone appeared a single time. The chain is built from TRBV19 and TRBJ2-3; TRBD1 matches 9 bases. Losses at the gene ends were 10 bases for V and 0 bases for J; bases not matched to a gene: 20. The CDR3 runs to 19 residues. Germline values: CDR1 LNHDA, CDR2 SQIVND (reference sequence). CDR3 loop: CATGNDRGIRLGSTDTQYF. CDR3 DNA: TGTGCCACAGGCAATGACAGGGGGATTCGACTAGGAAGCACAGATACGCAGTATTTT.

The V call is TRBV5-5, the J call TRBJ2-5, with TRBD1 as a possible D gene (6 bases). CDR1 and CDR2 from the germline V gene are SGHKS and YYEKEE (reference sequence). The CDR3 has 15 amino acids. Deletions cut 4 bases from V and 3 bases from J, with 16 bases between. CDR3 nucleotide sequence: TGTGCCAGCAGCCGACTCAATACAGGGAAAGAGACCCAGTACTTC. This encodes CASSRLNTGKETQYF.

The chain uses TRBV5-1 and TRBJ2-5, with D uncertain. Between the trimmed V and J ends, which lost 3 bases and 0 bases, there was a span of 3 bases. Germline assignment: CDR1 SGHRS and CDR2 YFSETQ. This CDR3 has 12 residues. CDR3 protein: CASSSYQETQYF. The CDR3 DNA follows: TGCGCCAGCAGCTCCTACCAAGAGACCCAGTACTTC.

This clone came up once. J is TRBJ1-5 and V is TRBV18, with D perhaps TRBD1 (5 bases). Trimming stripped 3 bases from V and 3 bases from J, with 9 bases between. Germline values: CDR1 KGHSH, CDR2 LQKENI. This CDR3 spans 14 amino acids. The CDR3 coding sequence is TGTGCCAGCTCACCTCAAGGGGTCAATCAGCCCCAGCATTTT. As protein: CASSPQGVNQPQHF.

This chain links TRBV12-3 or TRBV12-4 with TRBJ1-5; D gene unclear. Trimming left V 7 bases short and J 6 bases short, with 13 bases between. The CDR3 length is 13 residues. DNA for the CDR3: TGTGCCAGCACTAACCTACCGAGTCAGCCCCAGCATTTT. Translation gives CASTNLPSQPQHF.

The gene calls are TRBV7-8 and TRBJ2-3, with TRBD2 as a possible D gene (7 bases). V lost 2 bases to trimming and J lost 2 bases, with 20 bases between them. Germline V gene lookup returns CDR1 SGHVS and CDR2 FQNEAQ. There are 18 residues in the CDR3. The CDR3 DNA reads TGTGCCAGCAGCTTAACACAGGGAGGGCCTGCCATCACAGATACGCAGTATTTT. Translating gives CASSLTQGGPAITDTQYF.

The chain links TRBV7-2 to TRBJ2-3; D possibly corresponds to TRBD2 (6 bases). This CDR3 region has 15 residues. V lost 1 base and J 1 base, leaving 9 bases between the germline ends. Germline V gene data show CDR1 as SGHTA and CDR2 as FQGNSA. CDR3 DNA: TGTGCCAGCAGCTTAGACAGGAGGGGCACAGATACGCAGTATTTT. Amino acids: CASSLDRRGTDTQYF.

This rearrangement joins TRBV24-1 to TRBJ2-7; D call uncertain. Germline V gene lookup returns CDR1 KGHDR and CDR2 SFDVKD. Trimming stripped 9 bases from V and 12 bases from J, with 8 bases between. The CDR3 is 8 residues long. This chain's CDR3 is CATPPVYV. The CDR3 DNA is TGTGCCACCCCTCCAGTGTACGTC.

This clone was picked up one time. The gene calls are TRBV5-1 and TRBJ1-1; possibly TRBD1 for D (6 bases). The CDR3 is made up of 13 amino acids. Trimming took 4 bases from V and 10 from J, leaving 17 bases between them. CDR1 SGHRS and CDR2 YFSETQ come from the germline V gene. The DNA of the CDR3 is TGCGCCAGCAGCCAACCAAAACAGGGTCTAGCTTTCTTT. Translated, it gives CASSQPKQGLAFF.

The chain is built from TRBV6-6 and TRBJ1-3; D unclear. This CDR3 spans 13 amino acids. Trimming shortened V by 4 bases and J by 4 bases, and 8 bases separated the two germline ends. Germline CDR1 MNHNY, CDR2 SVGAGI (reference sequence). The CDR3 reads CASSFVTGNTIYF. Written as DNA, the CDR3 is TGTGCCAGCAGTTTTGTAACAGGAAACACCATATATTTT.

This chain connects TRBV11-3 to TRBJ2-5; tentative D call: TRBD1 (5 bases). The germline gives CDR1 SGHNT, CDR2 YENEEA. The CDR3 has 13 residues. The ends were cut back, 5 bases at V and 2 bases at J, with 9 bases in the middle. The CDR3: CASSPTEQETQYF. The CDR3 nucleotides read TGTGCCAGCAGCCCGACAGAACAAGAGACCCAGTACTTC.

The chain combines TRBV19 with TRBJ1-2; D call uncertain. The CDR3 contains 15 residues. The germline V gene encodes CDR1 LNHDA and CDR2 SQIVND (reference sequence). V dropped 7 bases and J dropped 0 bases, with 15 bases sitting between them. Written as DNA, the CDR3 is TGTGCCAGTACCGTAAGAACTTTCTCTAACTATGGCTACACCTTC. Amino acid sequence: CASTVRTFSNYGYTF.

CDR3 in amino acids: CSASGTSEQYF. The CDR3 nucleotides are TGCAGTGCTAGTGGAACAAGCGAGCAGTACTTC. The chain combines TRBV20-1 with TRBJ2-7; no clear D. This CDR3 spans 11 amino acids. CDR1 is DFQATT, CDR2 SNEGSKA, per germline (reference sequence). V gave up 3 bases and J gave up 6 bases, with 9 bases separating them.

The chain is built from TRBV3-1 (or the pseudogene TRBV3-2) and TRBJ1-2; 7 positions agree with TRBD1. This CDR3 contains 17 residues. Trimming cost V 0 bases and J 4 bases; bases outside gene matches: 11. Looked up from germline, CDR1 is LGHDT and CDR2 is YNNKEL (reference sequence). The CDR3 bases are TGTGCCAGCAGCCAAGATTTTCCCCCTCGGGACAGCTATGGCTACACCTTC. This codes for CASSQDFPPRDSYGYTF.

This chain joins TRBV7-8 and TRBJ1-5; weak D call: TRBD1 (5 bases). CDR1 is SGHVS and CDR2 is FQNEAQ in the germline V gene. The CDR3 has 13 residues. Between the trimmed V and J ends, which lost 5 bases and 3 bases, there was a span of 8 bases. The CDR3 loop reads CASSRGSNQPQHF. CDR3 sequence (DNA): TGTGCCAGCAGCCGGGGCTCCAATCAGCCCCAGCATTTT.

This clone was observed a single time. This chain connects TRBV3-1 (or the pseudogene TRBV3-2) to TRBJ2-2; 8 positions match TRBD1. CDR3 length: 17 amino acids. Germline V gene data show CDR1 as LGHDT and CDR2 as YNNKEL (reference sequence). The ends lost 4 bases at V and 1 base at J; junction bases unmatched: 8. CDR3 loop: CASSPSTGTGNTGELFF. In nucleotides, the CDR3 is TGTGCCAGCAGCCCCTCGACCGGGACAGGGAACACCGGGGAGCTGTTTTTT.

The chain's CDR3 is CATGDRTTRAEAFF. The CDR3 DNA follows: TGTGCCACGGGGGACAGGACAACGAGGGCTGAAGCTTTCTTT. V is TRBV19 and J is TRBJ1-1; TRBD1 aligns across 8 bases. CDR3 length: 14 amino acids. V gave up 10 bases and J gave up 6 bases; unmatched junction bases: 13. CDR1 LNHDA and CDR2 SQIVND come from the germline V gene (reference sequence).

The genes are TRBV2 and TRBJ2-1; D remains ambiguous. Germline-derived CDR1 and CDR2 are SNHLY and FYNNEI. The CDR3 length is 13 residues. Trimming pared 7 bases from V and 4 bases from J, leaving 11 bases between. The CDR3 DNA follows: TGTGCCAGCAAAGGAAACGGGTACAATGAGCAGTTCTTC. Residues: CASKGNGYNEQFF.

A single count supports this clone. This chain connects TRBV3-1 (or the pseudogene TRBV3-2) to TRBJ2-3; possibly TRBD2 for D (6 bases). The V end lost 0 bases, the J end lost 2 bases, and 27 bases lay between the germline ends. The CDR3 contains 21 residues. In germline, CDR1 is LGHDT, CDR2 YNNKEL (reference sequence). CDR3 in amino acids: CASSQDRRDWNLAEDTDTQYF. CDR3 nucleotides: TGTGCCAGCAGCCAAGATCGGAGGGACTGGAATTTAGCGGAAGACACAGATACGCAGTATTTT.

The rearrangement links TRBV7-3 to TRBJ2-1; perhaps TRBD2 as D (5 bases). The V gene's germline CDR1 is SGHTA and CDR2 FQGTGA. Trimming removed 0 bases at V and 3 bases at J, with 9 bases between. The CDR3 runs to 15 residues. In DNA, the CDR3 is TGTGCCAGCAGCTTAACGTTAGGGAGCTACAATGAGCAGTTCTTC. It encodes CASSLTLGSYNEQFF.

The genes are TRBV27 and TRBJ1-5; a weak D match, TRBD1 (5 bases). The ends were cut back, 6 bases at V and 3 bases at J, with 15 bases in the middle. CDR1 is MNHEY and CDR2 is SMNVEV in the germline V gene (reference sequence). There are 15 residues in the CDR3. The CDR3 bases are TGTGCCAGCAGCTACACGTGGGGCACCAATCAGCCCCAGCATTTT. Protein sequence: CASSYTWGTNQPQHF.

This chain links TRBV2 with TRBJ2-7; 9 nucleotides agree with TRBD1. The CDR3 covers 13 residues. The V segment lost 6 bases and the J segment 3 bases; nucleotides outside the gene matches: 3. CDR1 and CDR2 (germline): SNHLY, FYNNEI. The CDR3 spells CASSWDRDYEQYV. DNA of the CDR3: TGTGCCAGCAGCTGGGACAGGGACTACGAGCAGTACGTC.

This clone was seen only a few times. V and J are TRBV7-9 and TRBJ1-6, with a weak D call TRBD1 (6 bases). Germline V gene sequence: CDR1 SEHNR, CDR2 FQNEAQ (reference sequence). V gave up 4 bases and J gave up 7 bases, with 8 bases separating them. The CDR3 covers 13 residues. The CDR3 reads CASSSDRNSPLHF. The CDR3 nucleotides are TGTGCCAGCAGCTCGGACAGAAATTCACCCCTCCACTTT.

The chain carries TRBV2 and TRBJ1-5; 8 bases are a match to TRBD1. The V and J ends lost 2 bases and 6 bases, in that order; junction bases with no gene match: 9. The CDR3 is 16 residues long. CDR1 is SNHLY, CDR2 FYNNEI, per germline. CDR3 in amino acids: CASSEPRTGYGQPQHF. In DNA form, the CDR3 reads TGTGCCAGCAGTGAACCACGGACAGGGTACGGTCAGCCCCAGCATTTT.

The genes are TRBV18 and TRBJ1-2, with 8 nucleotides matching TRBD1. Germline trimming cut 3 bases from V and 4 bases from J; bases unmatched to any gene: 7. The CDR3 consists of 15 residues. Germline V gene sequence: CDR1 KGHSH, CDR2 LQKENI. The CDR3 protein is CASSPNAGGAYGYTF. The DNA of the CDR3 is TGTGCCAGCTCACCCAACGCAGGGGGCGCCTATGGCTACACCTTC. The full variable domain, with the rest looked up from reference TRBV18 and TRBJ1-2, is NAGVMQNPRHLVRRRGQEARLRCSPMKGHSHVYWYRQLPEEGLKFMVYLQKENIIDESGMPKERFSAEFPKEGPSILRIQQVVRGDSAAYFCASSPNAGGAYGYTFGSGTRLTVV.

V is TRBV12-3 or TRBV12-4 and J is TRBJ2-1, with D unclear. Trimming removed 2 bases at V and 9 bases at J, with 5 bases between. This CDR3 has 11 amino acids. In DNA form, the CDR3 reads TGTGCCAGCAGTTTATTCGGTGAGCAGTTCTTC. This gives the protein CASSLFGEQFF.